This T cell receptor beta chain comes out of a study of blood T cell repertoires in COVID-19. The wider study: Specimens from acute and convalescent COVID-19 originated in the United States, Italy and Spain. T cells, B-cell-depleted T cells, or PBMCs provided the cDNA or gDNA that served as material.

Germline V gives CDR1 SGHRS, CDR2 YFSETQ. The CDR3 runs to 13 residues. Trimming shortened V by 0 bases and J by 1 base, and 4 bases separated the two germline ends. The authors' processing: It was from reference gene primer amplification that nucleated cell counts were estimated. The protocol was immunoSEQ multiplex PCR, while the TCRdb copy is restricted to in-frame clones and leaves out a portion. The D gene and trimming were derived from the DNA, and the V and J assignments and clone size from that table. This sample carries some 220,000 clones, almost 85% of them seen once, and the ten largest clones take approximately 2.3%. Note on this clone: At the DNA level, this CDR3 is encoded by other sequences in the same sample as well.

Enrollment of patients from Seattle took place during active infection, with longitudinal follow-up. This chain joins TRBV5-1 and TRBJ1-1; D remains unclear. This receptor was identified in a woman in her sixties or seventies with COVID-19, enrolled during active disease. The sequencing sample was made of peripheral blood. CDR3 sequence: CASSLGANTEAFF. CDR3 sequence (DNA): TGCGCCAGCAGCTTGGGAGCGAACACTGAAGCTTTCTTT.